This T cell receptor (beta chain) is drawn from a study of graft-versus-host responses after intestinal transplantation. Concerning this clone: Its antigen is undetermined.

Clones were sequenced by immunoSEQ multiplex PCR, and TCRdb holds only the in-frame ones, with some missing. This table holds under 45,000 clones, roughly 86% found once. V was clipped by 7 bases and J by 0 bases, with 8 bases between them. CDR1 is GTSNPN and CDR2 is SVGIG in the germline V gene (reference sequence). This CDR3 has 12 amino acids. Study-wide points: Some patients had graft-donor T cell macrochimerism, and their allografts showed high graft-versus-host to host-versus-graft clonal ratios.

The source is a human patient who received an intestinal transplant, so some T cells may come from the graft donor. This chain links TRBV30 with TRBJ2-3; D is undetermined. Sequences were derived from PBMCs, sampled 267 days after transplant. The CDR3 reads CASQLSTDTQYF. As DNA, the CDR3 is TGTGCCTCGCAACTTAGCACAGATACGCAGTATTTT.